This TCR beta chain derives from a study of prognosis after radiotherapy for stage I lung cancer. CDR3 length equals 16 residues. The V end was cut by 5 bases, the J end by 0 bases, with 14 bases between. The germline gives CDR1 MRHNA, CDR2 SNTAGT. This clonotype came up many times. Amplification of TCR beta CDR3 from genomic DNA used two-round multiplex PCR. The use of primers specific to each TRBV and TRBJ gene characterized first-round PCR. MiXCR, run by TCRdb on the multiplex PCR reads, gives a single entry per CDR3 protein. The sample lists around 30,000 distinct CDR3 sequences, 25% to 35% occurring once.

This sample comprised PBMCs, obtained before or after stereotactic body radiation therapy (not recorded which). The receptor was derived from a donor at least 50 years old with non-small cell lung cancer. The chain joins TRBV6-4 to TRBJ2-1; no clear D. CDR3 region: CASSLEAPSSYNEQFF. CDR3 nucleotide sequence: TGTGCCAGCAGTCTTGAGGCTCCGAGCTCCTACAATGAGCAGTTCTTC.